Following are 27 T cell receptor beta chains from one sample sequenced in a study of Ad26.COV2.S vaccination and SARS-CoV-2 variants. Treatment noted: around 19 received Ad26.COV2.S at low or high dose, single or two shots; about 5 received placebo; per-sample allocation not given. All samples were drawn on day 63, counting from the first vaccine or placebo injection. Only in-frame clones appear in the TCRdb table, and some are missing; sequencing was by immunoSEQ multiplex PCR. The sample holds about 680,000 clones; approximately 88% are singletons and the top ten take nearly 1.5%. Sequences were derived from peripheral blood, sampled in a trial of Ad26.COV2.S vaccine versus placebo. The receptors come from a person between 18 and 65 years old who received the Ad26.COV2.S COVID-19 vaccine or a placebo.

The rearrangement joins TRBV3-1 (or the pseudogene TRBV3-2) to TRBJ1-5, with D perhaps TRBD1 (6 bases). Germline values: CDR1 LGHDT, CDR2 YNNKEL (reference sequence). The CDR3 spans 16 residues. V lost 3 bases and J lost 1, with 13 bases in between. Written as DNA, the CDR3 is TGTGCCAGCAGCCACGGAGGGGGGAGGAGCAATCAGCCCCAGCATTTT. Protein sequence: CASSHGGGRSNQPQHF.

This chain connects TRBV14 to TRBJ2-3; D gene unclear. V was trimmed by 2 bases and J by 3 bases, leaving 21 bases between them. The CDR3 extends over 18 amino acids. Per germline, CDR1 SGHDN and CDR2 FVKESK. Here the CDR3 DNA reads TGTGCCAGCAGCCAATGGGCCAGCAGGCTCCGAGCGACAGATACGCAGTATTTT. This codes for CASSQWASRLRATDTQYF.

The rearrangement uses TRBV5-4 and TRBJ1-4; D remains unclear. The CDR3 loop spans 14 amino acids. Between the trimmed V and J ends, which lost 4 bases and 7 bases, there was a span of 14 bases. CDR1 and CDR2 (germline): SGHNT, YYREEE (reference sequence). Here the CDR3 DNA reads TGTGCCAGCAGCGGAGACGCAAACCTTGAAAAACTGTTTTTT. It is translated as CASSGDANLEKLFF.

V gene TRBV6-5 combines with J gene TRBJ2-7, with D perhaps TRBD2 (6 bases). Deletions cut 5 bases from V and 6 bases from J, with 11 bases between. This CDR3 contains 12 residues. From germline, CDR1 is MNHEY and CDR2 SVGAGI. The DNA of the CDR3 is TGTGCCAGCAGTCCTGGGACTCTCGAGCAGTACTTC. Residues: CASSPGTLEQYF.

The chain's CDR3 is CASSLELTRFTGELFF. For the CDR3, the DNA is TGTGCCAGCAGCTTAGAATTGACTCGGTTCACCGGGGAGCTGTTTTTT. The chain recombines TRBV11-2 with TRBJ2-2, with D unclear. Germline V gene lookup returns CDR1 SGHAT and CDR2 FQNNGV. The V end lost 0 bases, the J end lost 4 bases, and 12 bases lay between the germline ends. This CDR3 contains 16 residues.

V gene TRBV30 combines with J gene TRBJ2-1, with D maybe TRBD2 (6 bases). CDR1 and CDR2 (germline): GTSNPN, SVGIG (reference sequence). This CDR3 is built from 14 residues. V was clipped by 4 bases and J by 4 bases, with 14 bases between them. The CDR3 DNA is TGTGCCTGGACTGGGAGGCGGGTTTACAATGAGCAGTTCTTC. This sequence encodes CAWTGRRVYNEQFF.

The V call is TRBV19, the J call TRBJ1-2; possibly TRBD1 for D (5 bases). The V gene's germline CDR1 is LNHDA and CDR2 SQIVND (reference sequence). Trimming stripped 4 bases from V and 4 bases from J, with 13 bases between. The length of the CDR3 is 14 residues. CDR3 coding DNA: TGTGCCAGTAGTACCACGGGGCGCCCCTATGGCTACACCTTC. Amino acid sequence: CASSTTGRPYGYTF.

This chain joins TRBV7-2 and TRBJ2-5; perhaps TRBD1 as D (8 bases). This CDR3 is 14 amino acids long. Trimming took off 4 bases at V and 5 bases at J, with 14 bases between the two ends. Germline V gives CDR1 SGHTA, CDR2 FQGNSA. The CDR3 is CASSWTGREETQYF. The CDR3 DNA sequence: TGTGCCAGCAGCTGGACAGGGCGGGAGGAGACCCAGTACTTC.

DNA of the CDR3: TGTGCCATAACACCCTTCGGGCTGGTGGCCGGCAGTAGCTACACCTTC. Protein sequence: CAITPFGLVAGSSYTF. This chain connects TRBV10-3 to TRBJ1-2; the D is unclear. This CDR3 region has 16 residues. V was trimmed by 9 bases and J by 9 bases, leaving 29 bases between them. The germline V gene encodes CDR1 ENHRY and CDR2 SYGVKD.

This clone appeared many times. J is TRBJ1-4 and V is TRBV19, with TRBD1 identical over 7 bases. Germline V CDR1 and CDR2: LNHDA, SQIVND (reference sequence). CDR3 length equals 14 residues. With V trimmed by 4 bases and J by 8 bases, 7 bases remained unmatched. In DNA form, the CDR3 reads TGTGCCAGTAGTAGTCAGGGGGACTTCGAAAAACTGTTTTTT. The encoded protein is CASSSQGDFEKLFF.

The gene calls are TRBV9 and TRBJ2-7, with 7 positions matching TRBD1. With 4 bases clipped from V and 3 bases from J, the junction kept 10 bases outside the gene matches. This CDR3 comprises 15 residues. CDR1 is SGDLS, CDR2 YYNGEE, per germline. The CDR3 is CASSPDGGQSYEQYF. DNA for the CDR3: TGTGCCAGCAGCCCGGATGGGGGACAGAGCTACGAGCAGTACTTC.

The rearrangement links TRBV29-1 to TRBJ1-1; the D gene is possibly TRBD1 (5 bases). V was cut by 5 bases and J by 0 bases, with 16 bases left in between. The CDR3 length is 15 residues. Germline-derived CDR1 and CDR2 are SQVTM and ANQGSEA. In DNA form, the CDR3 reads TGCAGCGTTCGGGGGGGATTAGGATTGAACACTGAAGCTTTCTTT. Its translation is CSVRGGLGLNTEAFF.

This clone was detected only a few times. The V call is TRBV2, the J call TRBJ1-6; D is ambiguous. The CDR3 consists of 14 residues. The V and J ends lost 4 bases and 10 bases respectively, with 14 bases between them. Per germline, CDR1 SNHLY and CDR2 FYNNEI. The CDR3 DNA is TGTGCCAGCAGTGGAGTAACATTCGGGTCACCCCTCCACTTT. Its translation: CASSGVTFGSPLHF.

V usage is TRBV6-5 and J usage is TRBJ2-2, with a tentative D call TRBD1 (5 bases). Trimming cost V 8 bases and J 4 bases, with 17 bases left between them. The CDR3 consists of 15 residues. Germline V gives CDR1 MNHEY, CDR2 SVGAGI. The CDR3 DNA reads TGTGCCAGCCGCGGACACCCAGGAAGCACCGGGGAGCTGTTTTTT. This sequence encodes CASRGHPGSTGELFF.

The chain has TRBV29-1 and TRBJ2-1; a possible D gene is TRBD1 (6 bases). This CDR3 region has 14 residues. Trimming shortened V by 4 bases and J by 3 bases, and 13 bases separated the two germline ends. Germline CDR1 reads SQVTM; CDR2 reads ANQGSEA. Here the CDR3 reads CSVVGTPYYNEQFF. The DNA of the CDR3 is TGCAGCGTTGTCGGGACACCTTACTACAATGAGCAGTTCTTC.

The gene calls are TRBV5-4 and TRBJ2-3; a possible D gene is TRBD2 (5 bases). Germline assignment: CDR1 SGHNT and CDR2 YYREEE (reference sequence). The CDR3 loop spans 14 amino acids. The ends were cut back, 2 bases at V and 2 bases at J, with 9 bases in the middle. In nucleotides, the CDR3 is TGTGCCAGCAGCTTAGAGGGCTACACAGATACGCAGTATTTT. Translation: CASSLEGYTDTQYF. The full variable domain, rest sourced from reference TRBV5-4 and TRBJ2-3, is ETGVTQSPTHLIKTRGQQVTLRCSSQSGHNTVSWYQQALGQGPQFIFQYYREEENGRGNFPPRFSGLQFPNYSSELNVNALELDDSALYLCASSLEGYTDTQYFGPGTRLTVL.

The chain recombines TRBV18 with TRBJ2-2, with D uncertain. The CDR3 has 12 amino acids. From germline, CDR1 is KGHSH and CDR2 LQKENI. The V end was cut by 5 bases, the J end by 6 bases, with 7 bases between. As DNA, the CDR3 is TGTGCCAGCTCATCCTATCCCGGGGAGCTGTTTTTT. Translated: CASSSYPGELFF.

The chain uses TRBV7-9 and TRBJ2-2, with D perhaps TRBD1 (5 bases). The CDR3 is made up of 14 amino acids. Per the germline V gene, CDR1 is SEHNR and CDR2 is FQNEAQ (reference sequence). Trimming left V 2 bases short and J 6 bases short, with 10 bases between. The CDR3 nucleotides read TGTGCCAGCAGCTTACCGCTAGGGGCCGGGGAGCTGTTTTTT. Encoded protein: CASSLPLGAGELFF.

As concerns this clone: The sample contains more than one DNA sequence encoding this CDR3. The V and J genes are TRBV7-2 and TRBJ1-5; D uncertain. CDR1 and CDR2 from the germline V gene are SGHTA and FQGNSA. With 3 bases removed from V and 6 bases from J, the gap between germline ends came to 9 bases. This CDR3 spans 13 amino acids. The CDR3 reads CASSLGQGQPQHF. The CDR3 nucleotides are TGTGCCAGCAGCTTGGGCCAAGGTCAGCCCCAGCATTTT.

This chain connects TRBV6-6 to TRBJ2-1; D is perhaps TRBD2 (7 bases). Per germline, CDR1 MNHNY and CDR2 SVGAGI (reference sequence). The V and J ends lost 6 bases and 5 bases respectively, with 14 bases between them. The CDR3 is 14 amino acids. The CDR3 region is CASRGGGGHNEQFF. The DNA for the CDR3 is TGTGCCAGCAGGGGGGGAGGGGGGCACAATGAGCAGTTCTTC.

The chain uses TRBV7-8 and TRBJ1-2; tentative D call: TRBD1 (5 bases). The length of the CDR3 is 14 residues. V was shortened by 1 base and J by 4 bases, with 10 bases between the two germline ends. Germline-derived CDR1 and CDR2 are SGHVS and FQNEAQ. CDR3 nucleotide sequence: TGTGCCAGCAGCTTAGTGGAGGGGTCCTATGGCTACACCTTC. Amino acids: CASSLVEGSYGYTF.

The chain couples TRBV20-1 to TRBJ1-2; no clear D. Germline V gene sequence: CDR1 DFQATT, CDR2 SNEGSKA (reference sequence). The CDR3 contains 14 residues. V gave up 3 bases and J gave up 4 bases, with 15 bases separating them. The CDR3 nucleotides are TGCAGTGCTAGTTCTTCGGCCTTCATCTATGGCTACACCTTC. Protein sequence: CSASSSAFIYGYTF.

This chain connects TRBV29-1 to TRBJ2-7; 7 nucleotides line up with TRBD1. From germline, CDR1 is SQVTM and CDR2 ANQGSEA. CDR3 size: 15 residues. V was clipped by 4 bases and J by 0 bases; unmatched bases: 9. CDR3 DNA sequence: TGCAGCGTTGGAATACGGACAGGTCTCTCCTACGAGCAGTACTTC. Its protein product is CSVGIRTGLSYEQYF.

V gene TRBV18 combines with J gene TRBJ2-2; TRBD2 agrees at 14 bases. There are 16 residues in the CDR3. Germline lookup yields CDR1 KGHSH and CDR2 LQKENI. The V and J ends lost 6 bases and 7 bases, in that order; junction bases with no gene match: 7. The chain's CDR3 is CASSLGLAGVFGELFF. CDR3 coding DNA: TGTGCCAGCTCCCTGGGACTAGCGGGAGTCTTCGGGGAGCTGTTTTTT.

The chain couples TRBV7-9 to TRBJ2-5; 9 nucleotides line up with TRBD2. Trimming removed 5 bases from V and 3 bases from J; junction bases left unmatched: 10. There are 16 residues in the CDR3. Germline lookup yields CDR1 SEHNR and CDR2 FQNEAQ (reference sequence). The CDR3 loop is CASSRWRGTSKETQYF. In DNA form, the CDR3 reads TGTGCCAGCAGCCGGTGGCGGGGGACTAGCAAAGAGACCCAGTACTTC.

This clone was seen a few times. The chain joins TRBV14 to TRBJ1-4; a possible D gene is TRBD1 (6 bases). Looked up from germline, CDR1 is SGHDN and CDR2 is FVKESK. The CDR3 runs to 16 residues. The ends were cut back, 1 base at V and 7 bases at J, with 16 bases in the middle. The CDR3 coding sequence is TGTGCCAGCAGCCAAGGCGGAGGGGGGACATTTGAAAAACTGTTTTTT. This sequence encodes CASSQGGGGTFEKLFF.

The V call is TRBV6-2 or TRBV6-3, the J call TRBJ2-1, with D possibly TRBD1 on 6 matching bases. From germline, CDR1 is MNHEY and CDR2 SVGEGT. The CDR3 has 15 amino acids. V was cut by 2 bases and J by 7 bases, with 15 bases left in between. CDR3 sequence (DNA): TGTGCCAGCAGTTACAGCACAGGGTCCTTGAATGAGCAGTTCTTC. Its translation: CASSYSTGSLNEQFF.